This T cell receptor beta chain was observed in a study of PD-L1 blockade in urothelial cancer. Study as a whole: In the patient group, about 85% of the roughly 29 were males with bladder-origin urothelial cancer. Timepoints chosen for blood analysis were 3 weeks (second dose) and 6 weeks after treatment start.

TCR analog templates of synthetic origin were spiked into each PCR. Profiling relied on immunoSEQ multiplex PCR, and the TCRdb table lists in-frame clones only, not all of them. The sample yields roughly 87,000 clones, roughly 90% seen once. CDR3 length: 11 amino acids. CDR1 and CDR2 from the germline V gene are LNHDA and SQIVND (reference sequence). Time point here: pretreatment peripheral blood. Details on this clone: At one end the junction does not follow the germline gene, possibly because of a read error.

The receptor was derived from a woman at least 80 years old with urothelial cancer. The chain joins TRBV19 to TRBJ1-2, with D tentatively TRBD1 (6 bases). Material: PBMCs, obtained around atezolizumab (anti-PD-L1) treatment. In nucleotides, the CDR3 is TGTGCCAGTAGTATAGCAGGGGCGCTTGCCTTC. Protein product: CASSIAGALAF.